A selection of T cell receptor beta chains follows, all from one sample in a study of identical twins. MiXCR was run by TCRdb on the 5' RACE reads, yielding one entry per CDR3 protein. Counted here are approximately 550,000 distinct CDR3 sequences, approximately 20% occurring once; the ten biggest clones make up around 0.5%. This same sample was also taken into another study, of yellow fever vaccine responses in identical twins.

Material: CD4+ T cells sorted from blood. The receptors were sampled from a woman younger than 35 in good health. Both conserved end residues are part of each CDR3. The D gene is left open where the match is weak.

TRBJ2-2 | TRBV12-3/TRBV12-4 | . | 12 | CASKMNTGELFF
TRBJ2-3 | TRBV5-1 | . | 14 | CASSLSADSPTQYF
TRBJ2-5 | TRBV5-1 | TRBD2 | 14 | CASSQGTSGTSGGF
TRBJ2-4 | TRBV5-1 | . | 15 | CASMQGSKAKNIQYF
TRBJ2-6 | TRBV27 | TRBD1 | 15 | CASTLQGAGANVLTF
TRBJ2-1 | TRBV9 | . | 14 | CASSDSVLGWEQFF
TRBJ2-2 | TRBV7-3 | . | 16 | CASSLTGQTNTGELFF
TRBJ2-5 | TRBV28 | TRBD2 | 18 | CASSGEGAGSAGGETQYF
TRBJ2-3 | TRBV10-2 | TRBD2 | 17 | CASRGWTSGRHTDTQYF
TRBJ2-1 | TRBV18 | TRBD2 | 16 | CASSPPGSGVTAKQFF